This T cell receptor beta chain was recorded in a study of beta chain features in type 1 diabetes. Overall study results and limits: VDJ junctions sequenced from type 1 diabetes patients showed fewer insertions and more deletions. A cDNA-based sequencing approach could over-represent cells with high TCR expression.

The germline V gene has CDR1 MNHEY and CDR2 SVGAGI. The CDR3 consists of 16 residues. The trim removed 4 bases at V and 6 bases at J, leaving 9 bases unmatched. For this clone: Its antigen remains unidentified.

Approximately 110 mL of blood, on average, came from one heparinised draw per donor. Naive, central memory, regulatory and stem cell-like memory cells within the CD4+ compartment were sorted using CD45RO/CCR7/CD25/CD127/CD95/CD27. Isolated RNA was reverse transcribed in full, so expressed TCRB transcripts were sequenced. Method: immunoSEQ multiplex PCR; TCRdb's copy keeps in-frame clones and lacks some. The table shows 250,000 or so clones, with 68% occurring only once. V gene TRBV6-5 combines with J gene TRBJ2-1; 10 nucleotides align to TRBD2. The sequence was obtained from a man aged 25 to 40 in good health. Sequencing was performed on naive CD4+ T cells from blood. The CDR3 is CASSSRTSGKLNEQFF. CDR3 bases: TGTGCCAGCAGTTCTAGGACTAGCGGAAAACTCAATGAGCAGTTCTTC.